The source of this T cell receptor (beta chain) is a study of T cells after yellow fever vaccination. In TCRdb, the 5' RACE reads were re-called with MiXCR into one record per CDR3 protein. The profile shows more than 95,000 distinct CDR3 sequences, over 8% of them singletons. Losses at the gene ends were 11 bases for V and 0 bases for J; bases not matched to a gene: 0. This CDR3 contains 12 residues. Per germline, CDR1 MNHEY and CDR2 SVGAGI. Study conclusions and caveats: Once the booster was given, most primary-vaccination clones reappeared, at just over 95% for CD4 and over 70% for CD8.

About this clonotype: Its antigen is unknown.

The TCR comes from a man aged 18 to 29 who received the YFV17D yellow fever vaccine. The gene calls are TRBV6-5 and TRBJ2-1; 8 nucleotides match TRBD2. Sample: CD8+ T cells sorted from PBMCs, taken on the day of the yellow fever booster vaccination. CDR3 nucleotide sequence: TGTGCCGCGGGGGGCTCCTACAATGAGCAGTTCTTC. Residues: CAAGGSYNEQFF.